This T cell receptor beta chain emerged from a study of cytomegalovirus exposure and HLA in healthy donors. Study findings and constraints: Among immune exposure information, only CMV serostatus was available.

Samples came from healthy bone marrow donors. The PCR had 60 Vbeta and 13 Jbeta primers. TCRdb's copy holds only in-frame clones and misses some; the assay was immunoSEQ multiplex PCR. The top ten clones hold about 6.6% of a sample with about 94,000 clones, about 80% of them seen once. Trimming pared 3 bases from V and 4 bases from J, leaving 9 bases between. CDR1 and CDR2 from the germline V gene are SQVTM and ANQGSEA. This CDR3 comprises 12 residues. Notes on this clone: Its antigen is unknown.

The rearrangement joins TRBV29-1 to TRBJ1-2, with D perhaps TRBD1 (5 bases). This clonotype originated in a man in his forties or fifties in good health and CMV-seropositive. The sequencing sample was made of PBMCs. The CDR3 nucleotides read TGCAGCGTTGATCAGGGACTCTATGGCTACACCTTC. This encodes CSVDQGLYGYTF.